The 16 T cell receptor beta chains reported below all come from one sample, sequenced in a study of post-analysis software for immune sequencing data. Unique molecular identifiers were built into the TCR beta cDNA libraries. TCRdb reprocessed the PCR reads with MiXCR, giving one entry per CDR3 protein. The sample records 150,000 or so distinct CDR3 sequences, 35% to 40% being singletons. The sequencing here drew on blood, taken after autologous hematopoietic stem cell transplantation. The receptor set was obtained from a girl aged 10 to 17 with multiple sclerosis.

V gene TRBV5-1 combines with J gene TRBJ2-1, with 12 bases that match TRBD2. With 1 base clipped from V and 4 bases from J, the junction kept 12 bases outside the gene matches. Germline V gene sequence: CDR1 SGHRS, CDR2 YFSETQ. This CDR3 region has 19 residues. In DNA form, the CDR3 reads TGCGCCAGCAGCTTGCCCACTAGCGGGAGGACCCGACCTTACAATGAGCAGTTCTTC. This codes for CASSLPTSGRTRPYNEQFF.

The V and J genes are TRBV14 and TRBJ2-7, with TRBD2 identical over 12 bases. The last part of the DNA fits TRBJ2-5 better; the J call may be wrong. The germline gives CDR1 SGHDN, CDR2 FVKESK. The CDR3 runs to 16 residues. CDR3 sequence reads: CASSRRLAGVGETQYF. The CDR3 nucleotides read TGTGCCAGCAGCCGCCGACTAGCGGGAGTCGGGGAGACCCAGTACTTC.

This clonotype has a handful of counts. The rearrangement links TRBV3-1 to TRBJ2-7; 13 bases map to TRBD2. With 4 bases clipped from V and 6 bases from J, the junction kept 15 bases outside the gene matches. Germline V CDR1 and CDR2: LGHDT, YNNKEL (reference sequence). The CDR3 length is 18 residues. The CDR3 bases are TGTGCCAGCAGCCCAGGACTAGCGGGAGATAGAACGGAGGGCGAGCAGTACTTC. This gives the protein CASSPGLAGDRTEGEQYF.

This chain links TRBV27 with TRBJ2-1; D may be TRBD1 (6 bases). The CDR3 has 17 amino acids. The germline CDR1 and CDR2 sequences are MNHEY and SMNVEV (reference sequence). The V end was cut by 0 bases, the J end by 7 bases, with 19 bases between. CDR3 loop: CASSLSRAGQGMNEQFF. The CDR3 DNA follows: TGTGCCAGCAGTTTATCGAGGGCAGGCCAGGGGATGAATGAGCAGTTCTTC.

The chain combines TRBV20-1 with TRBJ2-3; no definite D call. The CDR3 has 12 residues. In germline, CDR1 is DFQATT, CDR2 SNEGSKA (reference sequence). The V end lost 4 bases, the J end lost 1 base, and 6 bases lay between the germline ends. The CDR3 sequence is CSATDGTDTQYF. CDR3 sequence (DNA): TGCAGTGCTACCGACGGCACAGATACGCAGTATTTT.

This chain joins TRBV5-1 and TRBJ2-1, with TRBD2 identical over 8 bases. The J segment lost 6 bases and the V segment lost 5 bases, leaving 10 bases of the junction unmatched. This CDR3 has 15 residues. The germline gives CDR1 SGHRS, CDR2 YFSETQ. CDR3 amino acids: CASRRLAGESNEQFF. The DNA for the CDR3 is TGCGCCAGCAGGCGTCTAGCGGGTGAAAGCAATGAGCAGTTCTTC.

The chain has TRBV27 and TRBJ1-1, with D perhaps TRBD1 (5 bases). Germline V lookup: CDR1 MNHEY, CDR2 SMNVEV (reference sequence). V lost 3 bases and J 0 bases, leaving 8 bases between the germline ends. This CDR3 is 14 amino acids long. The CDR3 loop reads CASSLAGMNTEAFF. In nucleotides, the CDR3 is TGTGCCAGCAGTTTGGCAGGGATGAACACTGAAGCTTTCTTT.

This clonotype was counted between two and nine times. This chain connects TRBV7-2 to TRBJ2-7, with 10 bases that match TRBD1. V shed 5 bases and J 3 bases; nucleotides not matched to a gene: 7. Germline values: CDR1 SGHTA, CDR2 FQGNSA. The CDR3 loop spans 15 amino acids. The CDR3 region has the DNA TGTGCCAGCAGCCCAGGGGACAGGGGTCTCTACGAGCAGTACTTC. Translating gives CASSPGDRGLYEQYF.

This clonotype has at least ten counts. V usage is TRBV28 and J usage is TRBJ2-7; D remains ambiguous. V dropped 6 bases and J dropped 0 bases, with 6 bases sitting between them. This CDR3 has 12 residues. Germline V CDR1 and CDR2: MDHEN, SYDVKM. CDR3 DNA: TGTGCCAGCAGCCGAACCTCCTACGAGCAGTACTTC. Translation: CASSRTSYEQYF.

Remarks on this clonotype: This may come from a read error, since a much larger clone is one base off. The chain has TRBV7-2 and TRBJ2-1; D may be TRBD2 (5 bases). V was clipped by 5 bases and J by 7 bases, with 15 bases between them. The CDR3 has 14 residues. Germline CDR1 SGHTA, CDR2 FQGNSA. The CDR3 region has the DNA TGTGCCAGCAGCAAGGAGACTATAGAGAATGAGCAGTTCTTC. It is translated as CASSKETIENEQFF.

The rearrangement links TRBV9 to TRBJ2-1; D call uncertain. The V gene lost 2 bases and the J gene lost 5 bases, with 11 bases spanning the gap. The CDR3 contains 14 residues. Germline-derived CDR1 and CDR2 are SGDLS and YYNGEE. The DNA for the CDR3 is TGTGCCAGCAGCGTTTTTGCAGGCGACAATGAGCAGTTCTTC. Amino acids: CASSVFAGDNEQFF.

This clonotype was counted only a few times. The V and J genes are TRBV12-3 or TRBV12-4 and TRBJ1-1; D gene ambiguous. The CDR3 has 13 residues. The ends were cut back, 8 bases at V and 1 base at J, with 11 bases in the middle. The CDR3 region is CASASGGNTEAFF. The CDR3 coding sequence is TGTGCCAGCGCGAGTGGCGGGAACACTGAAGCTTTCTTT.

This clonotype came up a few times. Sequence at one end of the junction differs from germline and may be a read error. This sequence joins TRBV20-1 and TRBJ1-4, with D perhaps matching TRBD1 (5 bases). Per germline, CDR1 DFQATT and CDR2 SNEGSKA (reference sequence). The CDR3 is 15 residues long. CDR3 DNA: TGCAGTGCTAGAGCGTTCGGAGGGGCTAATGAAAAACGGTTTTTT. Protein product: CSARAFGGANEKRFF.

The table lists this clonotype with a few counts. V and J are TRBV12-3 or TRBV12-4 and TRBJ2-1; D call uncertain. The CDR3 length is 15 residues. Trimming pared 1 base from V and 4 bases from J, leaving 11 bases between. This chain's CDR3 is CASSLGVVGYNEQFF. The CDR3, as DNA: TGTGCCAGCAGTTTAGGGGTTGTAGGGTACAATGAGCAGTTCTTC.

This clonotype was picked up many times. The chain employs TRBV7-3 and TRBJ2-1; D call uncertain. Germline V gene data show CDR1 as SGHTA and CDR2 as FQGTGA. The CDR3 runs to 13 residues. V lost 2 bases and J 4 bases, leaving 6 bases between the germline ends. This CDR3 reads CASSLWQYNEQFF. CDR3 coding DNA: TGTGCCAGCAGCTTATGGCAATACAATGAGCAGTTCTTC. The entire variable domain, with the rest obtained from reference TRBV7-3 and TRBJ2-1, is as follows: GAGVSQTPSNKVTEKGKYVELRCDPISGHTALYWYRQSLGQGPEFLIYFQGTGAADDSGLPNDRFFAVRPEGSVSTLKIQRTERGDSAVYLCASSLWQYNEQFFGPGTRLTVL.

The J gene is TRBJ2-3, the V gene TRBV5-6; D not certain. V was pared by 2 bases and J by 2 bases, with 9 bases between. The CDR3 length is 14 residues. Germline assignment: CDR1 SGHDT and CDR2 YYEEEE. The CDR3 sequence: CASSLDTYTDTQYF. In nucleotides, the CDR3 is TGTGCCAGCAGCTTAGACACGTACACAGATACGCAGTATTTT. Filled out from reference TRBV5-6 and TRBJ2-3, the complete variable domain reads DAGVTQSPTHLIKTRGQQVTLRCSPKSGHDTVSWYQQALGQGPQFIFQYYEEEERQRGNFPDRFSGHQFPNYSSELNVNALLLGDSALYLCASSLDTYTDTQYFGPGTRLTVL.